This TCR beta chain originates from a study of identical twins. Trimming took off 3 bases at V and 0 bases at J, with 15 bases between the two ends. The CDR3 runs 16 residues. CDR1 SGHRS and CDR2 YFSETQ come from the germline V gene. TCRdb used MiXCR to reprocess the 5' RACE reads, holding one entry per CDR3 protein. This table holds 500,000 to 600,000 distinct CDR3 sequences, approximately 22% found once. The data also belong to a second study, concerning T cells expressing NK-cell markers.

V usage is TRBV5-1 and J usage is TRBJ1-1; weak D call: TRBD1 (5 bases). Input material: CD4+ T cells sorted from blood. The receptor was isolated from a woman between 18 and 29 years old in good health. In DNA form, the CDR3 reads TGCGCCAGCAGCTGGATATCCCCCAGGGTGAACACTGAAGCTTTCTTT. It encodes CASSWISPRVNTEAFF.